Sequencing of this TCR beta chain was carried out in a study of vaccination and CD4 T cells after COVID-19. The Oncomine TCR Beta short-read assay sequenced DNA from cultured CD4+ T cells. MiXCR, applied by TCRdb to the PCR reads, yields one record per CDR3 protein. The sample includes about 19,000 distinct CDR3 sequences, approximately 46% of them seen just once. Worth noting for this clonotype: Its matching antigen is unknown.

Indicated treatment: roughly ten-day PBMC culture with coronavirus spike peptide pools or control peptides (ViraFEST assay). In germline, CDR1 is DFQATT, CDR2 SNEGSKA (reference sequence). The CDR3 contains 16 residues. With 3 bases removed from V and 7 bases from J, the gap between germline ends came to 24 bases. This clonotype was obtained from a human donor who had recovered from COVID-19. The rearrangement uses TRBV20-1 and TRBJ1-2, with a weak D call TRBD1 (6 bases). The specimen was CD4+ T cells from blood, cultured in vitro, collected before SARS-CoV-2 vaccination. The CDR3 spells CSASTDGLGLGGGYTF. The CDR3 coding sequence is TGCAGTGCTAGTACGGACGGGTTAGGCCTAGGGGGTGGCTACACCTTC.